This is a list of T cell receptor beta chains from one sample in a study of T cells after posttransplantation cyclophosphamide. The data were produced by immunoSEQ multiplex PCR, yet TCRdb's version contains in-frame clones alone and is incomplete. The table has about 28,000 clones, roughly 88% seen once; the top ten hold roughly 3.5%. The sample taken for sequencing was PBMCs. The receptor source for this set is a man over 45. CDR3s leave out the opening cysteine and the closing phenylalanine or tryptophan.

v_gene: TRBV5-6
len: 12
j_gene: TRBJ2-7
CDR3aa: ASHSRDRAYEQY

v_gene: TRBV9
len: 18
j_gene: TRBJ2-3
CDR3aa: ASSVDPSSTSGRVTDTQY

v_gene: TRBV23-1
len: 17
j_gene: TRBJ1-1
CDR3aa: ASIFRCVPAPDRGDEAF

v_gene: TRBV2
len: 12
j_gene: TRBJ1-2
CDR3aa: ASGRAGKEDGYT

v_gene: TRBV5-1
len: 12
j_gene: TRBJ1-1
CDR3aa: ASGRTGGETEAF

v_gene: TRBV4-1
len: 13
j_gene: TRBJ2-7
CDR3aa: ASSQEEGGRYEQY

v_gene: TRBV5-1
len: 12
j_gene: TRBJ1-5
CDR3aa: ASSLDGGNQPQH

v_gene: TRBV15
len: 13
j_gene: TRBJ2-7
CDR3aa: ATSREDRGAYEQY

v_gene: TRBV5-1
len: 15
j_gene: TRBJ1-3
CDR3aa: ASSPGAPGYSGNTIY

v_gene: TRBV6-6
len: 14
j_gene: TRBJ2-7
CDR3aa: ASRTRVGGRFHEQY

v_gene: TRBV27
len: 13
j_gene: TRBJ2-6
CDR3aa: ASSSRVLGANVLT

v_gene: TRBV28
len: 9
j_gene: TRBJ2-1
CDR3aa: ASSLVQGQF

v_gene: TRBV4-2
len: 14
j_gene: TRBJ2-2
CDR3aa: ASSQAGGRGTGELF

v_gene: TRBV18
len: 11
j_gene: TRBJ1-4
CDR3aa: ASKNRRDEKLF

v_gene: TRBV18
len: 13
j_gene: TRBJ2-1
CDR3aa: ASSSWGESYNEQF

v_gene: TRBV7-9
len: 13
j_gene: TRBJ1-2
CDR3aa: ASSLSGGPAGHYT

v_gene: TRBV2
len: 14
j_gene: TRBJ2-4
CDR3aa: ASSEAQGATKNIQY

v_gene: TRBV9
len: 7
j_gene: TRBJ1-5
CDR3aa: ARPFPQH

v_gene: TRBV5-1
len: 10
j_gene: TRBJ2-3
CDR3aa: ASSLAPDTQY

v_gene: TRBV2
len: 12
j_gene: -
CDR3aa: ASGRDRVGNEQY

v_gene: TRBV6-5
len: 13
j_gene: TRBJ2-7
CDR3aa: ASSYSRGGSYEQY

v_gene: TRBV5-8
len: 14
j_gene: TRBJ2-5
CDR3aa: ASSPLRGAIQETQY

v_gene: TRBV6-1
len: 13
j_gene: TRBJ1-6
CDR3aa: ASSIVGVHNSPLH

v_gene: TRBV7-9
len: 12
j_gene: TRBJ1-2
CDR3aa: ASRRQGLHDGYT

v_gene: TRBV14
len: 12
j_gene: TRBJ2-3
CDR3aa: ASSQDMRRDTQY

v_gene: TRBV7-6
len: 13
j_gene: TRBJ2-1
CDR3aa: ASSLGQGRYNEQF

v_gene: TRBV11-1
len: 12
j_gene: TRBJ2-4
CDR3aa: ASSLDRAKNIQY